Each of the 29 T cell receptor beta chains below was sequenced from the same sample in a study of spatial heterogeneity in lung cancer. Each CDR3 protein gets one entry after TCRdb re-called the 5' RACE reads with MiXCR. The table lists tens of thousands of distinct CDR3 sequences, 3.1% of them singletons. Time point reported: sample taken at primary tumor resection. The starting material was normal lung tissue next to the tumor, obtained at surgery. Receptors originate from a male donor with early-stage non-small cell lung cancer.

In this sample, this clonotype turned up many times. The J gene is TRBJ2-5, the V gene TRBV28; D is unresolved. V shed 7 bases and J shed 0 bases, with 9 bases lying between them. From germline, CDR1 is MDHEN and CDR2 SYDVKM. The CDR3 has 13 residues. In nucleotides, the CDR3 is TGTGCCAGCAAATGGCTCCACCAAGAGACCCAGTACTTC. Translating it yields CASKWLHQETQYF.

This clonotype occurred many times. This rearrangement joins TRBV29-1 to TRBJ1-1; D is possibly TRBD1 (5 bases). V was cut by 7 bases and J by 7 bases, with 10 bases left in between. The germline V gene has CDR1 SQVTM and CDR2 ANQGSEA. This CDR3 is built from 10 residues. The CDR3 loop reads CSAKQVEAFF. CDR3 nucleotides: TGCAGCGCGAAACAGGTTGAAGCTTTCTTT.

This clonotype was detected ten times or more. V gene TRBV20-1 combines with J gene TRBJ2-7, with D tentatively TRBD2 (6 bases). The CDR3 has 15 residues. Trimming pared 6 bases from V and 2 bases from J, leaving 20 bases between. In germline, CDR1 is DFQATT, CDR2 SNEGSKA (reference sequence). For the CDR3, the DNA is TGCAGTGCCCCACCCGGGTTAGCGGTGACCTACGAGCAGTACTTC. This encodes CSAPPGLAVTYEQYF.

This clonotype has just a few counts. The chain has TRBV7-9 and TRBJ2-7, with D hard to call. Between the trimmed V and J ends, which lost 1 base and 1 base, there was a span of 8 bases. Germline assignment: CDR1 SEHNR and CDR2 FQNEAQ (reference sequence). This CDR3 has 14 amino acids. For the CDR3, the DNA is TGTGCCAGCAGCTTAGACTATTCGTCCTACGAGCAGTACTTC. This codes for CASSLDYSSYEQYF.

This clonotype was seen at least ten times. V usage is TRBV27 and J usage is TRBJ1-2; 9 bases align to TRBD1. Germline V gene sequence: CDR1 MNHEY, CDR2 SMNVEV (reference sequence). V shed 6 bases, J shed 1 base, and the junction held 3 bases outside the gene matches. CDR3 length: 14 amino acids. CDR3 DNA sequence: TGTGCCAGCAGGAAGGGACAGGGTAACTATGGCTACACCTTC. As protein: CASRKGQGNYGYTF.

About this clonotype itself: The conserved phenylalanine or tryptophan is not found at the CDR3 terminus, so this likely reflects a read error. The chain carries TRBV29-1 and TRBJ1-1; D gene uncertain. Trimming stripped 0 bases from V and 1 base from J, with 9 bases between. CDR3 length: 14 amino acids. CDR1 and CDR2 from the germline V gene are SQVTM and ANQGSEA. The CDR3 nucleotides are TGCAGCGTTGAAGAAGCAGAGAAGAACACTGAAGCTTTCTCT. The encoded protein is CSVEEAEKNTEAFS.

This clonotype came up many times. The chain recombines TRBV5-1 with TRBJ2-3; D gene unclear. The CDR3 spans 12 residues. Germline CDR1 is SGHRS and CDR2 is YFSETQ. With 0 bases removed from V and 6 bases from J, the gap between germline ends came to 5 bases. The CDR3 DNA reads TGCGCCAGCAGCTTGGATCCGGATACGCAGTATTTT. Residues: CASSLDPDTQYF. Variable domain in full (rest from reference TRBV5-1 and TRBJ2-3): KAGVTQTPRYLIKTRGQQVTLSCSPISGHRSVSWYQQTPGQGLQFLFEYFSETQRNKGNFPGRFSGRQFSNSRSEMNVSTLELGDSALYLCASSLDPDTQYFGPGTRLTVL.

The table lists this clonotype with many counts. The V and J genes are TRBV6-5 and TRBJ1-2; TRBD1 matches 9 bases. Germline V CDR1 and CDR2: MNHEY, SVGAGI. The J segment lost 14 bases and the V segment lost 3 bases, leaving 13 bases of the junction unmatched. The CDR3 contains 14 residues. The chain's CDR3 is CASSYLLPGQGVTF. The CDR3 region has the DNA TGTGCCAGCAGTTATCTCTTACCGGGACAGGGCGTAACCTTC.

This clonotype was recorded at least ten times. This sequence joins TRBV24-1 and TRBJ2-7; D is undetermined. This CDR3 is 12 amino acids long. V shed 9 bases and J shed 2 bases, with 10 bases lying between them. From germline, CDR1 is KGHDR and CDR2 SFDVKD. In nucleotides, the CDR3 is TGTGCCACCCAAGGGCAGGCCTACGAGCAGTACTTC. Encoded protein: CATQGQAYEQYF.

This clonotype was detected a few times. The rearrangement links TRBV5-1 to TRBJ2-1; maybe TRBD1 (6 bases). V lost 8 bases to trimming and J lost 0 bases, with 15 bases between them. CDR1 is SGHRS and CDR2 is YFSETQ in the germline V gene. The CDR3 length is 15 residues. The chain's CDR3 is CASHDRDISYNEQFF. In nucleotides, the CDR3 is TGCGCCAGTCACGATAGGGACATCTCCTACAATGAGCAGTTCTTC.

At least ten counts were recorded for this clonotype. The chain employs TRBV7-2 and TRBJ2-1, with D hard to call. This CDR3 region has 12 residues. The germline V gene encodes CDR1 SGHTA and CDR2 FQGNSA. The V end was cut by 8 bases, the J end by 5 bases, with 10 bases between. The CDR3 DNA follows: TGTGCCAGCTCTTTAATCAACAATGAGCAGTTCTTC. It specifies CASSLINNEQFF.

This clonotype was seen repeatedly, ten times or more. The chain recombines TRBV12-3 or TRBV12-4 with TRBJ1-6, with a tentative D call TRBD1 (5 bases). The CDR3 totals 13 residues. V gave up 6 bases and J gave up 10 bases, with 13 bases separating them. CDR3 DNA: TGTGCCAGCAGCACCAGGGAGGGGTCACCCCTCCACTTT. It yields the protein CASSTREGSPLHF.

This clonotype came up many times. The chain combines TRBV6-5 with TRBJ2-3, with a possible D match to TRBD1 (5 bases). Germline V lookup: CDR1 MNHEY, CDR2 SVGAGI. The CDR3 covers 14 residues. The V and J ends lost 7 bases and 2 bases respectively, with 13 bases between them. CDR3 in DNA: TGTGCCAGCAAAACAGGTTGGGCCACAGATACGCAGTATTTT. Translated: CASKTGWATDTQYF.

This clonotype was seen many times. In DNA form, the CDR3 reads TGTGCCAGCAGCTTGGTGGGGGGAGCTGGAAACACCATATATTTT. It specifies CASSLVGGAGNTIYF. The genes are TRBV5-5 and TRBJ1-3; weak D call: TRBD1 (5 bases). The ends were cut back, 0 bases at V and 2 bases at J, with 9 bases in the middle. Germline CDR1 SGHKS, CDR2 YYEKEE (reference sequence). The CDR3 is 15 residues long.

This clonotype has at least ten counts. The chain combines TRBV27 with TRBJ1-5; tentatively, D is TRBD1 (5 bases). V was pared by 0 bases and J by 6 bases, with 9 bases between. The CDR3 spans 14 residues. CDR1 and CDR2 (germline): MNHEY, SMNVEV (reference sequence). Here the CDR3 DNA reads TGTGCCAGCAGTTTATCGGGGGGTGTTCAGCCCCAGCATTTT. This encodes CASSLSGGVQPQHF.

Sample share makes this clonotype medium-sized. J is TRBJ1-5 and V is TRBV24-1; unclear D gene. The CDR3 runs 13 residues. Germline lookup yields CDR1 KGHDR and CDR2 SFDVKD. Deletions cut 3 bases from V and 4 bases from J, with 6 bases between. The DNA for the CDR3 is TGTGCCACCAGTGATATCAAAAATCAGCCCCAGCATTTT. Translating gives CATSDIKNQPQHF.

CDR3 coding DNA: TGTGCCAGCAGTTTAGCTGACAGGGCCGGCGAGCAGTACTTC. This translates into CASSLADRAGEQYF. The chain recombines TRBV12-3 or TRBV12-4 with TRBJ2-7, with 7 bases that match TRBD1. CDR3 length: 14 residues. V was clipped by 0 bases and J by 6 bases; unmatched bases: 5.

The table lists this clonotype with many counts. This sequence joins TRBV4-1 and TRBJ2-5; 11 nucleotides align to TRBD2. Germline trimming cut 3 bases from V and 5 bases from J; bases unmatched to any gene: 5. The CDR3 contains 15 residues. Germline values: CDR1 MGHRA, CDR2 YSYEKL. The CDR3 loop is CASSQLGLAEETQYF. As DNA, the CDR3 is TGCGCCAGCAGCCAGCTGGGACTAGCGGAGGAGACCCAGTACTTC.

The table lists this clonotype with many counts. This chain uses TRBV6-6 with TRBJ2-7; 7 bases are shared with TRBD1. The trim removed 5 bases at V and 3 bases at J, leaving 13 bases unmatched. Germline V gene data show CDR1 as MNHNY and CDR2 as SVGAGI (reference sequence). The CDR3 runs to 16 residues. CDR3 protein: CASSRLTGEFIYEQYF. CDR3 DNA sequence: TGTGCCAGCAGTCGCCTAACAGGGGAATTCATCTACGAGCAGTACTTC.

This chain links TRBV12-3 or TRBV12-4 with TRBJ1-5; TRBD1 might be the D (6 bases). The CDR3 runs to 14 residues. The V and J ends lost 7 bases and 7 bases respectively, with 17 bases between them. The CDR3 bases are TGTGCCAGCACGGGGGGGGCAGGGGAACAGCCCCAGCATTTT. Protein: CASTGGAGEQPQHF.

This clonotype was seen ten or more times. At one end the junction does not follow the germline gene, possibly because of a read error. This sequence joins TRBV7-7 and TRBJ2-5; the match to TRBD2 covers 7 bases. CDR1 and CDR2 from the germline V gene are SSHAT and FNYEAQ (reference sequence). The CDR3 is 14 amino acids. CDR3 region: CASSLEFREGTQYF. The DNA of the CDR3 is TGTGCTAGCAGCTTAGAGTTCAGGGAGGGGACCCAGTACTTC.

This clonotype was detected many times. V is TRBV5-4 and J is TRBJ1-4, with 7 bases lining up with TRBD1. Trimming at V came to 4 bases and at J to 5 bases, leaving 5 bases not matched to a gene. This CDR3 comprises 14 residues. From germline, CDR1 is SGHNT and CDR2 YYREEE (reference sequence). The CDR3, as DNA: TGTGCCAGCAGCACTCAACAGGGGAATGAAAAACTGTTTTTT. This translates into CASSTQQGNEKLFF.

This clonotype was counted ten times or more. The chain couples TRBV20-1 to TRBJ2-2, with 8 positions matching TRBD2. Germline V gene data show CDR1 as DFQATT and CDR2 as SNEGSKA (reference sequence). The V and J ends lost 6 bases and 6 bases, in that order; junction bases with no gene match: 3. This CDR3 contains 12 residues. In DNA, the CDR3 is TGCAGTGCCCCCGGGGGGGCCGGGGAGCTGTTTTTT. It is translated as CSAPGGAGELFF.

This clonotype was detected ten times or more. The V gene is TRBV5-1, the J gene TRBJ2-5, with D tentatively TRBD2 (7 bases). Per the germline V gene, CDR1 is SGHRS and CDR2 is YFSETQ. This CDR3 contains 15 residues. V lost 2 bases to trimming and J lost 2 bases, with 13 bases between them. The CDR3 DNA is TGCGCCAGCAGCTTTGGCGGGGGCAGGCAAGAGACCCAGTACTTC. Translating it yields CASSFGGGRQETQYF.

This clonotype was picked up many times. The gene calls are TRBV29-1 and TRBJ2-3, with a possible D match to TRBD1 (6 bases). CDR1 is SQVTM and CDR2 is ANQGSEA in the germline V gene. The CDR3 spans 13 residues. Trimming took off 5 bases at V and 4 bases at J, with 13 bases between the two ends. The CDR3 DNA follows: TGCAGCGTTTTAGGACAGCTCTCAGATACGCAGTATTTT. It codes for CSVLGQLSDTQYF.

Many counts were recorded for this clonotype. V and J are TRBV5-1 and TRBJ1-1; D possibly corresponds to TRBD1 (5 bases). V shed 5 bases and J shed 7 bases, with 15 bases lying between them. Germline V gene sequence: CDR1 SGHRS, CDR2 YFSETQ. CDR3 length: 13 amino acids. The CDR3 bases are TGCGCCAGCAGTAAAACAGGCGCACTTGAAGCTTTCTTT. Its translation is CASSKTGALEAFF.

This clonotype was seen ten or more times. The genes are TRBV4-1 and TRBJ2-7, with D unclear. V was pared by 1 base and J by 2 bases, with 12 bases between. Germline V gene sequence: CDR1 MGHRA, CDR2 YSYEKL. CDR3 length: 15 amino acids. The CDR3: CASSQVAEYTYEQYF. The CDR3 nucleotides read TGCGCCAGCAGCCAAGTGGCGGAGTACACCTACGAGCAGTACTTC.

This clonotype was found many times. V gene TRBV18 combines with J gene TRBJ2-7, with D perhaps matching TRBD2 (6 bases). The CDR3 spans 15 residues. Germline V lookup: CDR1 KGHSH, CDR2 LQKENI. V was trimmed by 0 bases and J by 0 bases, leaving 9 bases between them. The CDR3 sequence is CASSPPGGSSYEQYF. The CDR3 region has the DNA TGTGCCAGCTCACCACCAGGAGGGAGCTCCTACGAGCAGTACTTC.

The sample holds many counts of this clonotype. V is TRBV5-1 and J is TRBJ2-7, with 10 bases lining up with TRBD1. Germline V gene sequence: CDR1 SGHRS, CDR2 YFSETQ. This CDR3 comprises 14 residues. After removal of 4 bases from V and 2 bases from J, the junction contained 3 bases not matched to a gene. The CDR3 nucleotides read TGCGCCAGCAGCAAGGGGACAGGGGCCTACGAGCAGTACTTC. It specifies CASSKGTGAYEQYF.